The 25 T cell receptor beta chains below all came from one sample that was sequenced in a study of post-analysis software for immune sequencing data. Study-wide results and limits: In patients, 4 to 6 TRBV segments were more frequent than in controls, with TRBV5-6, TRBV5-1 and TRBV20-1 among them.

Their recognized antigens are unknown. Libraries were made from TCR beta cDNA, and they carried unique molecular identifiers. MiXCR, applied by TCRdb to the PCR reads, yields one record per CDR3 protein. The profile shows approximately 150,000 distinct CDR3 sequences, roughly 31% of them singletons. Sequenced input: blood. These receptors were obtained from a girl aged 5-17 years with multiple sclerosis.

The count of this clonotype is one. The chain is built from TRBV10-3 and TRBJ1-1; 8 nucleotides agree with TRBD1. This CDR3 is built from 13 residues. The germline V gene has CDR1 ENHRY and CDR2 SYGVKD. V trimming: 9 bases; J trimming: 2 bases; junction bases outside the gene matches: 5. CDR3 sequence: CAITGTGNTEAFF. The CDR3 nucleotides are TGTGCCATTACAGGGACAGGCAACACTGAAGCTTTCTTT.

This clonotype turned up a few times. The chain uses TRBV20-1 and TRBJ2-3; D is undetermined. The CDR3 has 10 residues. Trimming removed 6 bases at V and 5 bases at J, with 6 bases between. CDR1 and CDR2 from the germline V gene are DFQATT and SNEGSKA (reference sequence). CDR3: CSAGKDTQYF. The DNA of the CDR3 is TGCAGTGCGGGTAAAGATACGCAGTATTTT.

This clonotype was detected only once. Likely a read error: the CDR3 ends without its conserved phenylalanine or tryptophan. The V and J genes are TRBV27 and TRBJ2-4; D not resolved. The tail of the sequence fits TRBJ2-7 better, so the J call may be wrong. Germline loops: CDR1 MNHEY, CDR2 SMNVEV (reference sequence). The CDR3 is 13 residues long. The CDR3 nucleotides read TGTGCCAGCAGTTTTGTGTTTGCCTACGAGCAGTACTGC. It is translated as CASSFVFAYEQYC.

Remarks on this clonotype: A read error may be the cause here, since a much bigger clone is one base away. The chain combines TRBV4-1 with TRBJ2-5; 14 bases fit TRBD2. The CDR3 contains 16 residues. Looked up from germline, CDR1 is MGHRA and CDR2 is YSYEKL. After removal of 0 bases from V and 7 bases from J, the junction contained 4 bases not matched to a gene. DNA of the CDR3: TGCGCCAGCAGCCAAGAGAGCGGACTAGCGGGAGGGACCCAGTACTTC. Translation gives CASSQESGLAGGTQYF.

V and J are TRBV11-1 and TRBJ2-7, with 8 nucleotides matching TRBD2. The CDR3 is 15 amino acids. Germline V gene sequence: CDR1 SGHAT, CDR2 FQDESV (reference sequence). V shed 4 bases, J shed 2 bases, and the junction held 7 bases outside the gene matches. The CDR3 sequence: CASSSVTSDTYEQYF. DNA of the CDR3: TGTGCCAGCAGCTCCGTGACTAGCGATACCTACGAGCAGTACTTC.

The gene calls are TRBV4-1 and TRBJ2-1, with D tentatively TRBD2 (5 bases). Germline loops: CDR1 MGHRA, CDR2 YSYEKL. V shed 2 bases and J shed 6 bases, with 5 bases lying between them. The CDR3 runs to 12 residues. The CDR3 sequence is CASSQTSNEQFF. The CDR3, as DNA: TGCGCCAGCAGCCAAACTAGCAATGAGCAGTTCTTC.

Worth noting for this clonotype: One end of the junction is discordant with germline, which a read error may explain. The rearrangement joins TRBV15 to TRBJ2-2, with D tentatively TRBD2 (5 bases). This CDR3 comprises 16 residues. Per germline, CDR1 LNHNV and CDR2 YYDKDF (reference sequence). CDR3 amino acids: CATSRSRLEVTGERFF. DNA of the CDR3: TGTGCCACCAGCAGATCCCGCTTGGAGGTCACCGGGGAGCGGTTTTTT.

The J gene is TRBJ1-1, the V gene TRBV5-1, with 7 bases that match TRBD1. CDR1 and CDR2 from the germline V gene are SGHRS and YFSETQ. There are 13 residues in the CDR3. The ends lost 4 bases at V and 2 bases at J; junction bases unmatched: 2. CDR3 nucleotides: TGCGCCAGCAGCCGGGACAGTAACACTGAAGCTTTCTTT. Amino acid sequence: CASSRDSNTEAFF. Full variable domain (outside the CDR3, taken from reference TRBV5-1 and TRBJ1-1): KAGVTQTPRYLIKTRGQQVTLSCSPISGHRSVSWYQQTPGQGLQFLFEYFSETQRNKGNFPGRFSGRQFSNSRSEMNVSTLELGDSALYLCASSRDSNTEAFFGQGTRLTVV.

The V gene is TRBV29-1, the J gene TRBJ1-1, with D perhaps TRBD1 (5 bases). The germline V gene encodes CDR1 SQVTM and CDR2 ANQGSEA. With 7 bases removed from V and 4 bases from J, the gap between germline ends came to 22 bases. The CDR3 spans 15 residues. The CDR3 bases are TGCAGCGCCTACACGGACTTTGGGGGGAGCACTGAAGCTTTCTTT. Protein sequence: CSAYTDFGGSTEAFF.

The rearrangement joins TRBV20-1 to TRBJ1-1; D may be TRBD1 (6 bases). The CDR3 runs to 13 residues. CDR1 DFQATT and CDR2 SNEGSKA come from the germline V gene (reference sequence). V was pared by 7 bases and J by 5 bases, with 17 bases between. The CDR3: CSVQRGAGTEAFF. DNA for the CDR3: TGCAGTGTCCAACGGGGGGCAGGAACTGAAGCTTTCTTT.

This clonotype was counted between two and nine times. J is TRBJ2-2 and V is TRBV3-1; D is perhaps TRBD2 (7 bases). Trimming stripped 2 bases from V and 4 bases from J, with 11 bases between. CDR1 and CDR2 from the germline V gene are LGHDT and YNNKEL (reference sequence). The CDR3 sequence is 15 residues long. For the CDR3, the DNA is TGTGCCAGCAGCCAATTCGGGGGGCGCACCGGGGAGCTGTTTTTT. Translating gives CASSQFGGRTGELFF.

This clonotype was observed once. Given a much more abundant clone one base away, this may be a read error. The chain recombines TRBV4-2 with TRBJ2-1; 11 bases match TRBD1. The germline gives CDR1 LGHNA, CDR2 YNFKEQ. The length of the CDR3 is 17 residues. The CDR3 DNA reads as TGTGCCAGCTCGGACAGGGGGCAGGCAAGCTCCCACAATGAGCAGTTCTTC. This codes for CASSDRGQASSHNEQFF.

With respect to this clonotype: This sequence may be a read error, since a much larger clone differs from it by one base. The gene calls are TRBV20-1 and TRBJ2-1, with D possibly matching TRBD1 (5 bases). The V end lost 0 bases, the J end lost 5 bases, and 14 bases lay between the germline ends. The CDR3 loop spans 15 amino acids. The germline gives CDR1 DFQATT, CDR2 SNEGSKA (reference sequence). The CDR3 here is CSARDARGIHNEQFF. CDR3 DNA: TGCAGTGCTAGAGATGCAAGGGGTATCCACAATGAGCAGTTCTTC.

This clonotype has a count of ten or more. This chain joins TRBV29-1 and TRBJ1-2; 9 bases are shared with TRBD1. This CDR3 is 13 amino acids long. Germline V gives CDR1 SQVTM, CDR2 ANQGSEA. The junction had 4 bases not matched to a gene; V was cut back by 4 bases and J by 4 bases. CDR3 amino acids: CSVVGQGSYGYTF. The DNA for the CDR3 is TGCAGCGTTGTGGGACAGGGTTCCTATGGCTACACCTTC.

Comment on this clonotype: A read error may be the cause here, since a much bigger clone is one base away. The chain employs TRBV6-5 and TRBJ2-3; TRBD2 aligns across 10 bases. Germline V lookup: CDR1 MNHEY, CDR2 SVGAGI. This CDR3 has 13 amino acids. Here the CDR3 DNA reads TGTGCCAGCAGCCGGACTAGCGGAGATACGCGGTATTTT. Translating it yields CASSRTSGDTRYF.

The table lists this clonotype with a count of one. This chain links TRBV28 with TRBJ1-5; 8 bases fit TRBD1. CDR1 and CDR2 from the germline V gene are MDHEN and SYDVKM. Germline trimming cut 6 bases from V and 3 bases from J; bases unmatched to any gene: 7. The CDR3 spans 15 residues. CDR3 nucleotides: TGTGCCAGCAGATCAGGGGGCACATACAATCAGCCCCAGCATTTT. Protein: CASRSGGTYNQPQHF.

This chain connects TRBV28 to TRBJ2-7; 9 positions agree with TRBD2. Trimming at V came to 9 bases and at J to 2 bases, leaving 11 bases not matched to a gene. The CDR3 sequence is 15 residues long. The V gene's germline CDR1 is MDHEN and CDR2 SYDVKM. The CDR3 spells CASHPGGRAAYEQYF. The CDR3 DNA sequence: TGTGCCAGTCACCCCGGCGGGAGGGCCGCCTACGAGCAGTACTTC.

The chain uses TRBV30 and TRBJ1-4; D gene ambiguous. This CDR3 is 11 amino acids long. Deletions cut 2 bases from V and 6 bases from J, with 4 bases between. Looked up from germline, CDR1 is GTSNPN and CDR2 is SVGIG (reference sequence). CDR3 bases: TGTGCCTGGAGTTTGGATGAAAAACTGTTTTTT. Amino acid sequence: CAWSLDEKLFF.

This CDR3 is CANSQDRAGSGTQYF. DNA of the CDR3: TGTGCCAACAGCCAGGACAGAGCGGGATCGGGTACGCAGTATTTT. The rearrangement links TRBV12-3 or TRBV12-4 to TRBJ2-3; weak D call: TRBD2 (7 bases). With 10 bases removed from V and 8 bases from J, the gap between germline ends came to 25 bases. The CDR3 contains 15 residues.

On this clonotype: This may stem from a read error, because a much larger clone lies one nucleotide away. The chain has TRBV9 and TRBJ2-1; D not certain. The CDR3 length is 14 residues. V was pared by 4 bases and J by 4 bases, with 12 bases between. Per the germline V gene, CDR1 is SGDLS and CDR2 is YYNGEE. In nucleotides, the CDR3 is TGTGCCAGCAGCATAAGCGCCAGGTACAATGAGCAGTTCTTC. Its protein is CASSISARYNEQFF.

The chain uses TRBV6-4 and TRBJ1-1; D gene uncertain. The V end lost 3 bases, the J end lost 0 bases, and 5 bases lay between the germline ends. The CDR3 spans 13 residues. Germline CDR1 and CDR2: MRHNA and SNTAGT. CDR3 in DNA: TGTGCCAGCAGTGAGAATCTGAACACTGAAGCTTTCTTT. Protein product: CASSENLNTEAFF.

CDR3 residues: CASTLRTGGNTEAFF. The CDR3 DNA is TGTGCCAGCACCCTACGGACAGGGGGCAACACTGAAGCTTTCTTT. The chain uses TRBV3-1 and TRBJ1-1, with 11 bases matching TRBD1. J lost 2 bases, V lost 7 bases, and 6 bases had no gene match. Per germline, CDR1 LGHDT and CDR2 YNNKEL (reference sequence). The CDR3 totals 15 residues.

V gene TRBV20-1 combines with J gene TRBJ2-2; 9 nucleotides match TRBD1. The CDR3 covers 16 residues. The J segment lost 0 bases and the V segment lost 2 bases, leaving 4 bases of the junction unmatched. The germline CDR1 and CDR2 sequences are DFQATT and SNEGSKA (reference sequence). For the CDR3, the DNA is TGCAGTGCTAGACGGACAGGGGTTGCGAACACCGGGGAGCTGTTTTTT. This codes for CSARRTGVANTGELFF.

This clonotype was recorded many times. The chain employs TRBV5-1 and TRBJ1-2; 7 nucleotides align to TRBD1. CDR3 length equals 13 residues. CDR1 SGHRS and CDR2 YFSETQ come from the germline V gene. V was pared by 4 bases and J by 7 bases, with 7 bases of the junction left unmatched. CDR3 amino acids: CASSLGDRPGYTF. The CDR3 nucleotides read TGCGCCAGCAGCCTGGGGGACAGACCTGGCTACACCTTC.

Details on this clonotype: A read error may account for a junction end that differs from germline. The chain links TRBV9 to TRBJ2-1; D unclear. The CDR3 covers 14 residues. Germline V gives CDR1 SGDLS, CDR2 YYNGEE. CDR3 sequence (DNA): TGTACCAGCAGCGTGCGTGAACTCTACAATGAGCAGTTCTTC. Residues: CTSSVRELYNEQFF. The full variable domain, with the rest looked up from reference TRBV9 and TRBJ2-1, is DSGVTQTPKHLITATGQRVTLRCSPRSGDLSVYWYQQSLDQGLQFLIQYYNGEERAKGNILERFSAQQFPDLHSELNLSSLELGDSALYFCTSSVRELYNEQFFGPGTRLTVL.